These 28 T cell receptor beta chains were all obtained from the same sample, sequenced in a study of cytomegalovirus exposure and HLA in healthy donors. Amplification used 60 Vbeta primers and 13 Jbeta primers. Profiling relied on immunoSEQ multiplex PCR, and the TCRdb table lists in-frame clones only, not all of them. The profile covers nearly 110,000 clones, with over 70% appearing a single time and roughly 2.9% taken by the ten largest. The sample consisted of PBMCs. The receptor set was obtained from a male donor in good health and CMV-seropositive.

This clone showed up just a few times. The chain carries TRBV7-2 and TRBJ2-7; D might be TRBD1 (5 bases). Germline V CDR1 and CDR2: SGHTA, FQGNSA. Between the trimmed V and J ends, which lost 2 bases and 3 bases, there was a span of 11 bases. The CDR3 extends over 14 amino acids. The CDR3 region is CASSLFQGGYEQYF. The CDR3 nucleotides read TGTGCCAGCAGCTTATTTCAGGGTGGCTACGAGCAGTACTTC.

The chain recombines TRBV4-2 with TRBJ2-3, with TRBD2 matching 10 bases. Unmatched junction bases numbered 8, after V lost 4 bases and J lost 4 bases. Per germline, CDR1 LGHNA and CDR2 YNFKEQ. This CDR3 has 16 amino acids. Here the CDR3 reads CASSLRASGGPDTQYF. Written as DNA, the CDR3 is TGTGCCAGCAGCCTAAGGGCTAGCGGGGGCCCAGATACGCAGTATTTT.

J is TRBJ2-6 and V is TRBV6-5; 11 bases fit TRBD1. The CDR3 has 15 residues. J gave up 8 bases and V 4 bases, and 4 bases lay outside the gene matches. Germline values: CDR1 MNHEY, CDR2 SVGAGI. The CDR3 loop is CASSSRTGGTNVLTF. The CDR3 DNA follows: TGTGCCAGCAGTTCGAGGACAGGGGGCACCAACGTCCTGACTTTC.

This clone has more than one count but fewer than ten. The rearrangement joins TRBV7-2 to TRBJ1-4; 10 bases match TRBD1. The length of the CDR3 is 15 residues. CDR1 and CDR2 from the germline V gene are SGHTA and FQGNSA. The J segment lost 6 bases and the V segment lost 4 bases, leaving 5 bases of the junction unmatched. The CDR3: CASSWSDRGHEKLFF. The CDR3 nucleotides read TGTGCCAGCAGCTGGAGTGACAGGGGGCATGAAAAACTGTTTTTT. Supplemented by reference TRBV7-2 and TRBJ1-4, the full variable domain reads GAGVSQSPSNKVTEKGKDVELRCDPISGHTALYWYRQSLGQGLEFLIYFQGNSAPDKSGLPSDRFSAERTGGSVSTLTIQRTQQEDSAVYLCASSWSDRGHEKLFFGSGTQLSVL.

This clone was observed a few times. The chain has TRBV4-3 and TRBJ2-6; TRBD2 is a possible D gene (5 bases). This CDR3 has 16 amino acids. Germline CDR1 reads LGHNA; CDR2 reads YSLEER. Trimming pared 4 bases from V and 0 bases from J, leaving 10 bases between. Written as DNA, the CDR3 is TGCGCCAGCAGCCGAGGGAAAGACTCTGGGGCCAACGTCCTGACTTTC. Translating gives CASSRGKDSGANVLTF.

The J gene is TRBJ1-6, the V gene TRBV4-1; D unclear. Trimming left V 0 bases short and J 19 bases short, with 16 bases between. Germline V gene sequence: CDR1 MGHRA, CDR2 YSYEKL. The CDR3 totals 13 residues. CDR3 region: CASSQDGLGGVHF. In DNA form, the CDR3 reads TGCGCCAGCAGCCAAGATGGCTTAGGCGGAGTACACTTT.

The genes are TRBV5-4 and TRBJ2-7; TRBD2 matches at 13 bases. V lost 4 bases, J lost 5 bases, and 12 bases stayed unmatched. The CDR3 totals 17 residues. CDR1 and CDR2 from the germline V gene are SGHNT and YYREEE (reference sequence). This CDR3 reads CASSRRTSGSGGDEQYF. Written as DNA, the CDR3 is TGTGCCAGCAGCCGGAGGACTAGCGGGAGCGGCGGGGACGAGCAGTACTTC.

The chain combines TRBV5-1 with TRBJ2-7; TRBD2 matches 9 bases. This CDR3 contains 15 residues. The germline V gene encodes CDR1 SGHRS and CDR2 YFSETQ. V was pared by 3 bases and J by 5 bases, with 9 bases of the junction left unmatched. The CDR3 DNA reads as TGCGCCAGCAGCTCCTATGGCGGGAGGGGAGACGAGCAGTACTTC. It is translated as CASSSYGGRGDEQYF.

The V call is TRBV29-1, the J call TRBJ1-2, with D possibly TRBD1 on 6 matching bases. This CDR3 region has 14 residues. The V and J ends lost 4 bases and 6 bases respectively, with 18 bases between them. Germline assignment: CDR1 SQVTM and CDR2 ANQGSEA. CDR3 nucleotides: TGCAGCGTTGCAGGGGTAGGTAGTAGTGATGGCTACACCTTC. As protein: CSVAGVGSSDGYTF.

J is TRBJ1-3 and V is TRBV4-2, with no clear D. V was trimmed by 1 base and J by 0 bases, leaving 7 bases between them. The germline V gene has CDR1 LGHNA and CDR2 YNFKEQ. The length of the CDR3 is 15 residues. CDR3 DNA: TGTGCCAGCAGCCAAGGGAGTGACTCTGGAAACACCATATATTTT. It is translated as CASSQGSDSGNTIYF.

The genes are TRBV7-3 and TRBJ2-3; 9 bases are shared with TRBD1. Losses at the gene ends were 4 bases for V and 6 bases for J; bases not matched to a gene: 5. The CDR3 sequence is 14 residues long. Germline V gene data show CDR1 as SGHTA and CDR2 as FQGTGA. The CDR3 DNA is TGTGCCAGCAGCTCCAAACAGGGGGCGGATACGCAGTATTTT. Translation: CASSSKQGADTQYF.

The chain recombines TRBV7-8 with TRBJ2-5; 7 bases fit TRBD2. The CDR3 runs to 15 residues. The trim removed 1 base at V and 2 bases at J, leaving 4 bases unmatched. Per germline, CDR1 SGHVS and CDR2 FQNEAQ. Here the CDR3 reads CASSLGDYSQETQYF. The CDR3 DNA reads as TGTGCCAGCAGCTTAGGGGACTACAGTCAAGAGACCCAGTACTTC.

This clone was found once. This chain uses TRBV27 with TRBJ1-1, with 7 positions matching TRBD1. CDR1 is MNHEY and CDR2 is SMNVEV in the germline V gene (reference sequence). This CDR3 contains 14 residues. After removal of 8 bases from V and 8 bases from J, the junction contained 14 bases not matched to a gene. The CDR3 sequence: CASAIRRGRWEAFF. DNA of the CDR3: TGTGCCAGCGCGATTAGAAGGGGGCGGTGGGAAGCTTTCTTT.

This chain links TRBV5-8 with TRBJ1-2; no firm D call. From germline, CDR1 is SGHTS and CDR2 YDEGEE. This CDR3 region has 12 residues. V was pared by 3 bases and J by 8 bases, with 11 bases between. The CDR3 loop reads CASSSRVGGYTF. Written as DNA, the CDR3 is TGTGCCAGCAGCTCGAGGGTGGGAGGCTACACCTTC.

The J gene is TRBJ1-5, the V gene TRBV6-5; D perhaps matches TRBD1 (5 bases). V gave up 2 bases and J gave up 9 bases, with 11 bases separating them. CDR1 is MNHEY and CDR2 is SVGAGI in the germline V gene. The CDR3 runs 13 residues. The DNA for the CDR3 is TGTGCCAGCAGTTACGGGCAGGGCTTGCCCCAGCATTTT. It yields the protein CASSYGQGLPQHF.

The V gene is TRBV6-5, the J gene TRBJ2-1; D gene ambiguous. This CDR3 is 14 amino acids long. Germline-derived CDR1 and CDR2 are MNHEY and SVGAGI. V was pared by 0 bases and J by 2 bases, with 5 bases between. Here the CDR3 reads CASSYSRTYNEQFF. The CDR3, as DNA: TGTGCCAGCAGTTACTCGCGAACCTACAATGAGCAGTTCTTC.

The gene calls are TRBV10-3 and TRBJ2-5; D remains unclear. This CDR3 has 14 residues. V was clipped by 0 bases and J by 0 bases, with 5 bases between them. The germline V gene encodes CDR1 ENHRY and CDR2 SYGVKD. The CDR3, as DNA: TGTGCCATCAGTGAGTCTCCCTACCAAGAGACCCAGTACTTC. This gives the protein CAISESPYQETQYF.

The V and J genes are TRBV7-6 and TRBJ2-6, with D unclear. The V gene lost 4 bases and the J gene lost 1 base, with 5 bases spanning the gap. This CDR3 has 14 residues. CDR1 is SGHVS and CDR2 is FNYEAQ in the germline V gene. The CDR3 loop reads CASSWRSGANVLTF. The CDR3 DNA reads as TGTGCCAGCAGCTGGAGATCTGGGGCCAACGTCCTGACTTTC.

The rearrangement links TRBV19 to TRBJ1-1; no reliable D call. Trimming stripped 1 base from V and 3 bases from J, with 15 bases between. The CDR3 consists of 16 residues. CDR1 is LNHDA and CDR2 is SQIVND in the germline V gene (reference sequence). CDR3 bases: TGTGCCAGTAGTATAGGTTCTTTGGCCTTGGACACTGAAGCTTTCTTT. Its protein is CASSIGSLALDTEAFF.

This clone is labeled medium-sized. The rearrangement joins TRBV4-3 to TRBJ2-7; 7 bases are a match to TRBD1. In germline, CDR1 is LGHNA, CDR2 YSLEER. V was clipped by 1 base and J by 5 bases; unmatched bases: 11. The CDR3 is 16 residues long. CDR3 sequence: CASSQVFQTGSHEQYF. CDR3 bases: TGCGCCAGCAGCCAAGTATTTCAGACAGGGTCCCACGAGCAGTACTTC.

The chain carries TRBV6-1 and TRBJ2-5, with TRBD1 as a possible D gene (6 bases). Trimming left V 2 bases short and J 5 bases short, with 12 bases between. Germline CDR1 reads MNHNS; CDR2 reads SASEGT. The CDR3 is 14 amino acids. CDR3 loop: CASSELGGRETQYF. CDR3 DNA: TGTGCCAGCAGTGAACTAGGGGGTAGGGAGACCCAGTACTTC.

The chain links TRBV5-5 to TRBJ2-7, with TRBD1 matching 9 bases. Germline V gene lookup returns CDR1 SGHKS and CDR2 YYEKEE (reference sequence). This CDR3 region has 15 residues. The trim removed 5 bases at V and 3 bases at J, leaving 9 bases unmatched. The chain's CDR3 is CASSIRDRDIYEQYF. CDR3 DNA sequence: TGTGCCAGCAGTATCCGGGACAGGGATATCTACGAGCAGTACTTC.

J is TRBJ2-2 and V is TRBV18; 7 nucleotides match TRBD1. Germline CDR1 and CDR2: KGHSH and LQKENI. CDR3 length: 16 amino acids. The ends lost 3 bases at V and 5 bases at J; junction bases unmatched: 9. In nucleotides, the CDR3 is TGTGCCAGCTCACCTTTGACAGGGAGCATGACCGGGGAGCTGTTTTTT. Its translation: CASSPLTGSMTGELFF.

This chain uses TRBV7-2 with TRBJ1-1; unclear D gene. The CDR3 length is 15 residues. V lost 3 bases, J lost 5 bases, and 16 bases lay in between. Germline V gene lookup returns CDR1 SGHTA and CDR2 FQGNSA. CDR3 protein: CASSLSSGRDTEAFF. CDR3 in DNA: TGTGCCAGCAGCTTGAGCTCGGGGAGGGATACTGAAGCTTTCTTT.

This clone came up a few times. V gene TRBV6-5 combines with J gene TRBJ1-1; D unresolved. Trimming left V 2 bases short and J 3 bases short, with 13 bases between. The CDR3 is made up of 15 amino acids. Germline CDR1 reads MNHEY; CDR2 reads SVGAGI. The CDR3 region is CASSYGRTRDTEAFF. The DNA of the CDR3 is TGTGCCAGCAGTTACGGACGGACGAGGGACACTGAAGCTTTCTTT.

The chain is built from TRBV7-2 and TRBJ1-1, with TRBD1 as a possible D gene (5 bases). The CDR3 sequence is 17 residues long. Deletions cut 4 bases from V and 0 bases from J, with 18 bases between. Germline V gives CDR1 SGHTA, CDR2 FQGNSA. The DNA of the CDR3 is TGTGCCAGCAGCTCGTATCGGAGGGGAAGAATGAACACTGAAGCTTTCTTT. Translating it yields CASSSYRRGRMNTEAFF. Complete variable domain (other parts from reference TRBV7-2 and TRBJ1-1): GAGVSQSPSNKVTEKGKDVELRCDPISGHTALYWYRQSLGQGLEFLIYFQGNSAPDKSGLPSDRFSAERTGGSVSTLTIQRTQQEDSAVYLCASSSYRRGRMNTEAFFGQGTRLTVV.

The chain links TRBV19 to TRBJ2-7, with D maybe TRBD2 (7 bases). The V end was cut by 3 bases, the J end by 0 bases, with 12 bases between. Looked up from germline, CDR1 is LNHDA and CDR2 is SQIVND (reference sequence). This CDR3 is built from 15 residues. The CDR3: CASSIGGTSSYEQYF. DNA for the CDR3: TGTGCCAGTAGTATCGGGGGGACAAGCTCCTACGAGCAGTACTTC.

This clone was counted between two and nine times. The CDR3 spells CASSIQGNQPQHF. In DNA form, the CDR3 reads TGTGCCAGCAGCATACAGGGCAATCAGCCCCAGCATTTT. This chain connects TRBV5-4 to TRBJ1-5; a weak D match, TRBD1 (5 bases). Germline-derived CDR1 and CDR2 are SGHNT and YYREEE (reference sequence). The V and J ends lost 4 bases and 2 bases respectively, with 7 bases between them. The CDR3 consists of 13 residues.